This TCR beta chain was found in a study of shared clonotypes between healthy human individuals. In the study overall: Every donor yielded three CD4 naive, three CD4 memory, two CD8 naive and one CD8 memory plate.

Profiling relied on immunoSEQ multiplex PCR, and the TCRdb table lists in-frame clones only, not all of them. The sample yields around 2,100,000 clones, about 95% seen once. Naive CD8 cells, CD45RO-negative and positively selected for CCR7, excluded terminally differentiated effector memory CD45RA+ cells. This CDR3 region has 14 residues. V was pared by 3 bases and J by 4 bases, with 3 bases of the junction left unmatched. Per the germline V gene, CDR1 is MDHEN and CDR2 is SYDVKM. With respect to this clone: The sample holds other DNA sequences that translate to the same CDR3.

Sequencing was performed on naive CD8+ T cells sorted from blood. The chain has TRBV28 and TRBJ1-3, with 7 nucleotides matching TRBD1. The origin of this receptor is a man aged 18 to 30 in good health. The CDR3 is CASSFRGQGNTIYF. In nucleotides, the CDR3 is TGTGCCAGCAGTTTTCGGGGACAGGGAAACACCATATATTTT. Together with reference TRBV28 and TRBJ1-3, the CDR3 gives the full variable domain: DVKVTQSSRYLVKRTGEKVFLECVQDMDHENMFWYRQDPGLGLRLIYFSYDVKMKEKGDIPEGYSVSREKKERFSLILESASTNQTSMYLCASSFRGQGNTIYFGEGSWLTVV.